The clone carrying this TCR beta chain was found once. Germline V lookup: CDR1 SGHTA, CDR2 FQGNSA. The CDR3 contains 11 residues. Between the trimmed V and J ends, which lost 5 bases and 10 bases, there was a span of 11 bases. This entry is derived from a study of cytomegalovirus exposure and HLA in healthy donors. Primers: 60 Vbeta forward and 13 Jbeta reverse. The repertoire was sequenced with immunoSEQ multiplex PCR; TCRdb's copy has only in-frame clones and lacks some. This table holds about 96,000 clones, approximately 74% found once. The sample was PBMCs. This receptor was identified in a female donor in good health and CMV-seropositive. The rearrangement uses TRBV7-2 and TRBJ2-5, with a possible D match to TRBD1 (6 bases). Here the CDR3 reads CASSIRDNQYF. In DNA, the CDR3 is TGTGCCAGCAGCATCCGGGACAACCAGTACTTC.